A single sample gave rise to the 32 T cell receptor beta chains below, sequenced in a study of cytomegalovirus exposure and HLA in healthy donors. Profiled with immunoSEQ multiplex PCR; TCRdb holds only in-frame clones, not every one. The sample records more than 200,000 clones, about 90% being singletons. The sample taken for sequencing was PBMCs. The receptors derive from a man aged 18 to 30 in good health and CMV-seropositive.

The chain employs TRBV6-1 and TRBJ1-2; the D is unclear. This CDR3 spans 14 amino acids. Trimming stripped 4 bases from V and 5 bases from J, with 14 bases between. Per the germline V gene, CDR1 is MNHNS and CDR2 is SASEGT. For the CDR3, the DNA is TGTGCCAGCAGTGCGCAGACTTATTCATATGGCTACACCTTC. Translated: CASSAQTYSYGYTF.

This sequence joins TRBV5-6 and TRBJ1-2, with D unclear. CDR1 SGHDT and CDR2 YYEEEE come from the germline V gene. Trimming removed 0 bases at V and 7 bases at J, with 13 bases between. The CDR3 has 14 residues. CDR3 sequence: CASSLGGQQAGYTF. DNA for the CDR3: TGTGCCAGCAGCTTGGGTGGGCAGCAGGCTGGCTACACCTTC.

V and J are TRBV5-4 and TRBJ2-1; possible D gene TRBD2, 5 bases. Germline V gives CDR1 SGHNT, CDR2 YYREEE (reference sequence). This CDR3 is built from 13 residues. Deletions cut 1 base from V and 7 bases from J, with 9 bases between. The CDR3 coding sequence is TGTGCCAGCAGCTTGATGGGCGGGAATGAGCAGTTCTTC. Protein: CASSLMGGNEQFF.

V and J are TRBV18 and TRBJ2-7, with TRBD2 matching 12 bases. The V and J ends lost 0 bases and 6 bases, in that order; junction bases with no gene match: 9. This CDR3 is built from 17 residues. The germline CDR1 and CDR2 sequences are KGHSH and LQKENI. CDR3 in DNA: TGTGCCAGCTCACCACCGGGGTCTAGCGGGAGGGGAGGCGAGCAGTACTTC. Its translation: CASSPPGSSGRGGEQYF.

The rearrangement uses TRBV5-4 and TRBJ2-5; D may be TRBD2 (5 bases). The germline CDR1 and CDR2 sequences are SGHNT and YYREEE (reference sequence). The CDR3 runs 14 residues. Trimming stripped 4 bases from V and 5 bases from J, with 15 bases between. The CDR3 nucleotides read TGTGCCAGCAGCCCCGGGATTCATACGGAGACCCAGTACTTC. Its protein product is CASSPGIHTETQYF.

This clone was seen more than once but under ten times. The CDR3 nucleotides are TGCGCCAGCAGCTTGGACAGGAACACCGGGGAGCTGTTTTTT. This encodes CASSLDRNTGELFF. The chain uses TRBV5-1 and TRBJ2-2; no clear D. V lost 0 bases and J lost 1, with 4 bases in between. Germline V gene lookup returns CDR1 SGHRS and CDR2 YFSETQ. The length of the CDR3 is 14 residues.

This clone was observed a single time. This chain uses TRBV30 with TRBJ2-3; TRBD2 matches at 12 bases. The CDR3 length is 18 residues. Germline V gives CDR1 GTSNPN, CDR2 SVGIG (reference sequence). With V trimmed by 3 bases and J by 2 bases, 12 bases remained unmatched. The CDR3 reads CAWRPPRLAGGPTDTQYF. The CDR3 DNA reads TGTGCCTGGAGGCCTCCGCGGCTAGCGGGAGGGCCCACAGATACGCAGTATTTT.

CDR3 coding DNA: TGTGCCAGCAGTGCCCGGGACAGGGGGCTTGGGATCACAGATACGCAGTATTTT. Its protein product is CASSARDRGLGITDTQYF. The chain carries TRBV6-1 and TRBJ2-3; 12 bases match TRBD1. Germline loops: CDR1 MNHNS, CDR2 SASEGT. This CDR3 region has 18 residues. J lost 2 bases, V lost 4 bases, and 10 bases had no gene match.

The rearrangement joins TRBV2 to TRBJ1-3; no reliable D call. CDR3 length: 13 amino acids. V gave up 4 bases and J gave up 1 base, with 5 bases separating them. Germline V gene data show CDR1 as SNHLY and CDR2 as FYNNEI. CDR3 sequence (DNA): TGTGCCAGCAGTGGGCTATCTGGAAACACCATATATTTT. Translating it yields CASSGLSGNTIYF. Combining the CDR3 with reference TRBV2 and TRBJ1-3 gives the whole variable domain EPEVTQTPSHQVTQMGQEVILRCVPISNHLYFYWYRQILGQKVEFLVSFYNNEISEKSEIFDDQFSVERPDGSNFTLKIRSTKLEDSAMYFCASSGLSGNTIYFGEGSWLTVV.

The chain combines TRBV14 with TRBJ2-3; D gene unclear. Germline V CDR1 and CDR2: SGHDN, FVKESK. There are 14 residues in the CDR3. The V end lost 3 bases, the J end lost 2 bases, and 9 bases lay between the germline ends. The CDR3 here is CASSQSGNTDTQYF. In DNA, the CDR3 is TGTGCCAGCAGCCAGTCCGGAAACACAGATACGCAGTATTTT. The whole variable domain, filled in from reference TRBV14 and TRBJ2-3, reads EAGVTQFPSHSVIEKGQTVTLRCDPISGHDNLYWYRRVMGKEIKFLLHFVKESKQDESGMPNNRFLAERTGGTYSTLKVQPAELEDSGVYFCASSQSGNTDTQYFGPGTRLTVL.

The rearrangement joins TRBV11-2 to TRBJ2-7, with 8 bases aligning to TRBD1. Unmatched junction bases numbered 9, after V lost 5 bases and J lost 6 bases. CDR3 length: 14 amino acids. Germline V gives CDR1 SGHAT, CDR2 FQNNGV. This chain's CDR3 is CASSRDRTGGEQYF. CDR3 in DNA: TGTGCCAGCAGCCGGGACCGCACAGGGGGCGAGCAGTACTTC.

This clone was counted only a few times. This rearrangement joins TRBV7-2 to TRBJ2-2; D is undetermined. Germline CDR1 is SGHTA and CDR2 is FQGNSA. This CDR3 is built from 15 residues. Trimming cost V 5 bases and J 3 bases, with 13 bases left between them. The CDR3 sequence: CASSPRTSYTGELFF. CDR3 nucleotide sequence: TGTGCCAGCAGCCCGCGGACCAGTTACACCGGGGAGCTGTTTTTT.

This chain links TRBV30 with TRBJ1-1; weak D call: TRBD1 (5 bases). This CDR3 contains 12 residues. Germline-derived CDR1 and CDR2 are GTSNPN and SVGIG (reference sequence). The V and J ends lost 1 base and 7 bases respectively, with 10 bases between them. The CDR3 DNA sequence: TGTGCCTGGAGTGGCGCAACAGGTGAAGCTTTCTTT. Translated, it gives CAWSGATGEAFF.

The chain recombines TRBV4-1 with TRBJ2-5, with TRBD2 matching over 9 bases. Germline V lookup: CDR1 MGHRA, CDR2 YSYEKL. The trim removed 4 bases at V and 3 bases at J, leaving 9 bases unmatched. CDR3 size: 16 residues. The CDR3 DNA sequence: TGCGCCAGCAGCCGTAATAGCGGGAGTCCCAAAGAGACCCAGTACTTC. It specifies CASSRNSGSPKETQYF.

This clone appeared a single time. The CDR3 DNA sequence: TGTGCCAGCAGCTTAGAACCCCCAGGGATGGCCGGGGAGCTGTTTTTT. Translating it yields CASSLEPPGMAGELFF. The chain recombines TRBV13 with TRBJ2-2; D perhaps matches TRBD1 (5 bases). Germline values: CDR1 PRHDT, CDR2 FYEKMQ (reference sequence). Trimming took 1 base from V and 6 from J, leaving 15 bases between them. This CDR3 region has 16 residues.

The V and J genes are TRBV6-6 and TRBJ1-2; D unresolved. The CDR3 totals 15 residues. Trimming cost V 2 bases and J 4 bases, with 14 bases left between them. CDR1 and CDR2 from the germline V gene are MNHNY and SVGAGI (reference sequence). As DNA, the CDR3 is TGTGCCAGCAGTTACGACGGAACCATGCCCTATGGCTACACCTTC. Its translation: CASSYDGTMPYGYTF.

CDR3 in amino acids: CSVDEQGLYGYTF. The CDR3 DNA reads as TGCAGCGTTGATGAACAGGGTCTCTATGGCTACACCTTC. This chain uses TRBV29-1 with TRBJ1-2; D perhaps matches TRBD1 (6 bases). Germline CDR1 SQVTM, CDR2 ANQGSEA. V lost 3 bases and J lost 4, with 12 bases in between. The CDR3 consists of 13 residues.

The chain carries TRBV5-1 and TRBJ1-1, with a weak D call TRBD1 (6 bases). The V end lost 4 bases, the J end lost 1 base, and 11 bases lay between the germline ends. Germline V gene lookup returns CDR1 SGHRS and CDR2 YFSETQ. This CDR3 comprises 14 residues. The CDR3 protein is CASSQGSANTEAFF. DNA for the CDR3: TGCGCCAGCAGCCAGGGGTCGGCGAACACTGAAGCTTTCTTT.

J is TRBJ1-2 and V is TRBV7-2; TRBD1 aligns across 9 bases. Germline loops: CDR1 SGHTA, CDR2 FQGNSA. The CDR3 is 15 amino acids. The V gene end was trimmed by 6 bases and the J gene end by 4 bases; junction bases not matched to a gene: 9. CDR3: CASRPGDRASYGYTF. The CDR3 bases are TGTGCCAGCAGGCCGGGGGACAGGGCCAGCTATGGCTACACCTTC.

The rearrangement links TRBV2 to TRBJ1-5; possible D gene TRBD1, 5 bases. The CDR3 runs 14 residues. V lost 1 base to trimming and J lost 6 bases, with 10 bases between them. Germline lookup yields CDR1 SNHLY and CDR2 FYNNEI. The CDR3 sequence: CASSEGGVGQPQHF. Written as DNA, the CDR3 is TGTGCCAGCAGTGAAGGAGGGGTAGGTCAGCCCCAGCATTTT. Full variable domain (missing parts from reference TRBV2 and TRBJ1-5): EPEVTQTPSHQVTQMGQEVILRCVPISNHLYFYWYRQILGQKVEFLVSFYNNEISEKSEIFDDQFSVERPDGSNFTLKIRSTKLEDSAMYFCASSEGGVGQPQHFGDGTRLSIL.

The chain has TRBV29-1 and TRBJ1-2, with D possibly being TRBD1 (5 bases). The ends were cut back, 3 bases at V and 3 bases at J, with 17 bases in the middle. This CDR3 spans 15 amino acids. The germline CDR1 and CDR2 sequences are SQVTM and ANQGSEA. As DNA, the CDR3 is TGCAGCGTTGAGTTGGTGGGGACGCCGGACTATGGCTACACCTTC. Amino acid sequence: CSVELVGTPDYGYTF.

The chain carries TRBV4-1 and TRBJ2-1, with 9 positions matching TRBD1. CDR1 is MGHRA and CDR2 is YSYEKL in the germline V gene. V lost 4 bases to trimming and J lost 2 bases; unmatched junction nucleotides: 6. This CDR3 spans 16 amino acids. This CDR3 is CASSLGTGNTYNEQFF. The DNA for the CDR3 is TGCGCCAGCAGCCTCGGGACAGGGAACACCTACAATGAGCAGTTCTTC.

This clone came up once. As DNA, the CDR3 is TGTGCCAGCAGGCCCTATCAGAACAATGAGCAGTTCTTC. Protein: CASRPYQNNEQFF. The V call is TRBV6-1, the J call TRBJ2-1, with unresolved D. V was shortened by 6 bases and J by 5 bases, with 11 bases between the two germline ends. Per germline, CDR1 MNHNS and CDR2 SASEGT. This CDR3 contains 13 residues.

V gene TRBV23-1 combines with J gene TRBJ1-2; TRBD1 matches 9 bases. Being an ORF, TRBV23-1 has a function that is uncertain. CDR3 length: 14 residues. Germline trimming cut 10 bases from V and 4 bases from J; bases unmatched to any gene: 10. The CDR3 loop is CAIVPGQGAYGYTF. In DNA, the CDR3 is TGCGCCATAGTCCCGGGACAGGGAGCCTATGGCTACACCTTC.

The V call is TRBV18, the J call TRBJ2-3; D is possibly TRBD1 or TRBD2 (6 bases each). Germline V gives CDR1 KGHSH, CDR2 LQKENI. The CDR3 loop spans 13 amino acids. The V end was cut by 3 bases, the J end by 6 bases, with 10 bases between. As DNA, the CDR3 is TGTGCCAGCTCACCGGGGGGCTCCGATACGCAGTATTTT. It codes for CASSPGGSDTQYF.

In this sample, this clone turned up a few times. The chain couples TRBV7-9 to TRBJ1-4, with 9 nucleotides matching TRBD1. The CDR3 runs to 15 residues. Germline assignment: CDR1 SEHNR and CDR2 FQNEAQ (reference sequence). Trimming removed 5 bases from V and 5 bases from J; junction bases left unmatched: 6. CDR3 nucleotide sequence: TGTGCCAGCAGCCAACTCGACAGGGGGAATGAAAAACTGTTTTTT. The encoded protein is CASSQLDRGNEKLFF.

The chain employs TRBV28 and TRBJ2-7; D call uncertain. With 6 bases removed from V and 0 bases from J, the gap between germline ends came to 18 bases. The germline V gene has CDR1 MDHEN and CDR2 SYDVKM. This CDR3 contains 16 residues. CDR3 nucleotide sequence: TGTGCCAGCAGCTTAGTCGGGTTCCGAAGCTCCTACGAGCAGTACTTC. This encodes CASSLVGFRSSYEQYF.

This chain connects TRBV6-1 to TRBJ1-3, with 8 bases identical to TRBD1. Germline CDR1 and CDR2: MNHNS and SASEGT. Trimming at V came to 10 bases and at J to 4 bases, leaving 12 bases not matched to a gene. The CDR3 sequence is 15 residues long. CDR3 DNA sequence: TGTGCCACGAGTCTAGGACAGGGAGGCGGAAACACCATATATTTT. This codes for CATSLGQGGGNTIYF.

This sequence joins TRBV28 and TRBJ2-7; D remains ambiguous. Trimming stripped 7 bases from V and 3 bases from J, with 16 bases between. This CDR3 is 14 amino acids long. Per the germline V gene, CDR1 is MDHEN and CDR2 is SYDVKM. The CDR3 spells CASTYARVSYEQYF. For the CDR3, the DNA is TGTGCCAGCACCTACGCACGGGTTAGCTACGAGCAGTACTTC.

The CDR3 DNA reads TGTGCCAGCGAAAGACTAGCGGGAGAGAAGACGAACTCCTACGAGCAGTACTTC. This translates into CASERLAGEKTNSYEQYF. V and J are TRBV7-9 and TRBJ2-7, with 12 bases aligning to TRBD2. There are 18 residues in the CDR3. J lost 0 bases, V lost 8 bases, and 14 bases had no gene match. From germline, CDR1 is SEHNR and CDR2 FQNEAQ (reference sequence).

The rearrangement links TRBV30 to TRBJ2-3; D unclear. The germline V and J ends were trimmed by 1 base and 6 bases, with 20 bases remaining between them. Germline CDR1 reads GTSNPN; CDR2 reads SVGIG (reference sequence). The length of the CDR3 is 16 residues. In DNA form, the CDR3 reads TGTGCCTGGAGTGCCACGGCATTAAGGGCCCGGGATACGCAGTATTTT. Protein: CAWSATALRARDTQYF. Supplemented by reference TRBV30 and TRBJ2-3, the full variable domain reads SQTIHQWPATLVQPVGSPLSLECTVEGTSNPNLYWYRQAAGRGLQLLFYSVGIGQISSEVPQNLSASRPQDRQFILSSKKLLLSDSGFYLCAWSATALRARDTQYFGPGTRLTVL.

The chain has TRBV30 and TRBJ2-7; possible D gene TRBD1, 6 bases. With 5 bases removed from V and 6 bases from J, the gap between germline ends came to 14 bases. Per the germline V gene, CDR1 is GTSNPN and CDR2 is SVGIG (reference sequence). The CDR3 contains 12 residues. The CDR3 loop reads CAWSHRVSEQYF. CDR3 in DNA: TGTGCCTGGTCCCACAGGGTATCCGAGCAGTACTTC.